The 27 T cell receptor beta chains below were found in one sample sequenced in a study of T cell repertoires in cytomegalovirus infection. Their antigens are not known. One entry per CDR3 protein, called by TCRdb with MiXCR from the reads. There are about half a million distinct CDR3 sequences in the sample; about 33% occur only once, and 15% to 20% lies in the top ten. The source was cultured PBMCs, collected from culture after CMV antigen stimulation. Receptors originate from a human donor in good health (CMV status not recorded). Some clones in this sample may be carry-over from other donors' samples.

This clonotype was counted only a few times. V is TRBV10-3 and J is TRBJ2-4, with 7 bases fitting TRBD1. V dropped 2 bases and J dropped 0; count of bases not matched to a gene: 7. Germline assignment: CDR1 ENHRY and CDR2 SYGVKD. The CDR3 loop spans 17 amino acids. This CDR3 reads CAISEVQGRIAKNIQYF. The CDR3 bases are TGTGCCATCAGTGAGGTACAGGGGAGAATAGCCAAAAACATTCAGTACTTC.

This clonotype has a handful of counts. The genes are TRBV28 and TRBJ2-4; D may be TRBD1 (6 bases). V lost 4 bases, J lost 0 bases, and 19 bases lay in between. Germline CDR1 is MDHEN and CDR2 is SYDVKM. This CDR3 contains 18 residues. The CDR3 coding sequence is TGTGCCAGCAGTTCCACAGGGCAGGCGTTTGTAGCCAAAAACATTCAGTACTTC. This translates into CASSSTGQAFVAKNIQYF.

This clonotype was counted a few times. Here the CDR3 DNA reads TGTGCCAGCAGCCAGGACAGAGACACCGGGGAGCTGTTTTTT. Its protein product is CASSQDRDTGELFF. This chain connects TRBV6-2 or TRBV6-3 to TRBJ2-2, with a weak D call TRBD1 (6 bases). Germline CDR1 reads MNHEY; CDR2 reads SVGEGT. The V end was cut by 6 bases, the J end by 3 bases, with 11 bases between. CDR3 length: 14 amino acids.

This clonotype was counted a few times. The V gene is TRBV7-2, the J gene TRBJ2-5; possible D gene TRBD2, 6 bases. The CDR3 totals 15 residues. Germline CDR1 is SGHTA and CDR2 is FQGNSA. V gave up 2 bases and J gave up 7 bases, with 17 bases separating them. CDR3 sequence reads: CASSLTGTWLGTQYF. The CDR3 DNA sequence: TGTGCCAGCAGCTTAACCGGGACTTGGTTGGGGACCCAGTACTTC.

This clonotype was observed a few times. The genes are TRBV5-8 and TRBJ2-5; 8 bases align to TRBD2. Germline trimming cut 3 bases from V and 5 bases from J; bases unmatched to any gene: 9. The germline CDR1 and CDR2 sequences are SGHTS and YDEGEE. The CDR3 length is 15 residues. The CDR3 DNA sequence: TGTGCCAGCAGCTGGGGGGGACTAGGAGCTGAGACCCAGTACTTC. Amino acids: CASSWGGLGAETQYF. Drawing the rest from reference TRBV5-8 and TRBJ2-5, the complete variable domain is EAGVTQSPTHLIKTRGQQATLRCSPISGHTSVYWYQQALGLGLQFLLWYDEGEERNRGNFPPRFSGRQFPNYSSELNVNALELEDSALYLCASSWGGLGAETQYFGPGTRLLVL.

The CDR3 DNA follows: TGCAGTGCTACCATCCGATTGCGGATGTCCTACAATGAGCAGTTCTTC. This encodes CSATIRLRMSYNEQFF. V and J are TRBV20-1 and TRBJ2-1; no reliable D call. This CDR3 is built from 16 residues. The ends were cut back, 4 bases at V and 1 base at J, with 17 bases in the middle. Germline values: CDR1 DFQATT, CDR2 SNEGSKA (reference sequence).

This clonotype was detected only a few times. The V call is TRBV7-9, the J call TRBJ2-1; TRBD2 aligns across 7 bases. Germline trimming cut 5 bases from V and 5 bases from J; bases unmatched to any gene: 9. In germline, CDR1 is SEHNR, CDR2 FQNEAQ (reference sequence). The CDR3 has 15 residues. DNA of the CDR3: TGTGCCAGCAGCCAAATAGCGGGTAAACACAATGAGCAGTTCTTC. This codes for CASSQIAGKHNEQFF. The full variable domain, with the rest looked up from reference TRBV7-9 and TRBJ2-1, is DTGVSQNPRHKITKRGQNVTFRCDPISEHNRLYWYRQTLGQGPEFLTYFQNEAQLEKSRLLSDRFSAERPKGSFSTLEIQRTEQGDSAMYLCASSQIAGKHNEQFFGPGTRLTVL.

This clonotype was recorded a few times. The chain carries TRBV12-3 or TRBV12-4 and TRBJ2-7, with a tentative D call TRBD1 (6 bases). The germline V and J ends were trimmed by 5 bases and 1 base, with 9 bases remaining between them. The CDR3 has 13 residues. CDR3 region: CASSMDSSYEQYF. The CDR3 DNA follows: TGTGCCAGCAGTATGGACAGTTCCTACGAGCAGTACTTC.

DNA of the CDR3: TGCAGTGCACGACAAATCAAAAACATTCAGTACTTC. Amino acid sequence: CSARQIKNIQYF. V usage is TRBV20-1 and J usage is TRBJ2-4; D unresolved. The V gene lost 6 bases and the J gene lost 3 bases, with 9 bases spanning the gap. The germline V gene has CDR1 DFQATT and CDR2 SNEGSKA (reference sequence). This CDR3 spans 12 amino acids.

The chain has TRBV19 and TRBJ1-4; 7 bases match TRBD1. The CDR3 is 13 amino acids. The germline gives CDR1 LNHDA, CDR2 SQIVND (reference sequence). Germline trimming cut 6 bases from V and 8 bases from J; bases unmatched to any gene: 6. The CDR3 nucleotides are TGTGCCAGTAGGACAGGGTCGGAGGAAAAACTGTTTTTT. Encoded protein: CASRTGSEEKLFF.

V and J are TRBV18 and TRBJ2-5; TRBD1 matches at 7 bases. Trimming at V came to 3 bases and at J to 3 bases, leaving 4 bases not matched to a gene. In germline, CDR1 is KGHSH, CDR2 LQKENI. This CDR3 has 14 residues. The CDR3 here is CASSPPGTEETQYF. CDR3 DNA: TGTGCCAGCTCACCTCCCGGGACAGAAGAGACCCAGTACTTC.

This clonotype was counted at least ten times. This sequence joins TRBV10-2 and TRBJ2-3; a possible D gene is TRBD1 (5 bases). CDR3 length: 12 residues. Trimming took off 6 bases at V and 4 bases at J, with 8 bases between the two ends. In germline, CDR1 is WSHSY, CDR2 SAAADI. Here the CDR3 reads CASSQGPDTQYF. The CDR3 DNA sequence: TGCGCCAGCAGCCAGGGTCCAGATACGCAGTATTTT.

The chain links TRBV12-5 to TRBJ1-1; no clear D gene. V was pared by 4 bases and J by 11 bases, with 17 bases between. The length of the CDR3 is 13 residues. Per germline, CDR1 LGHNT and CDR2 FRNRAP. DNA for the CDR3: TGTGCTAGTGGTTCCCATCGCGGGCTTACGGCTTTCTTT. It is translated as CASGSHRGLTAFF.

This clonotype appeared a few times. The chain couples TRBV6-2 or TRBV6-3 to TRBJ1-1; D perhaps matches TRBD1 (5 bases). The V gene lost 0 bases and the J gene lost 0 bases, with 17 bases spanning the gap. The CDR3 spans 18 residues. Germline V gene lookup returns CDR1 MNHEY and CDR2 SVGEGT. CDR3 nucleotide sequence: TGTGCCAGCAGTTACTCGATGACTCCAAGGGGTCTGAACACTGAAGCTTTCTTT. Encoded protein: CASSYSMTPRGLNTEAFF.

The chain combines TRBV12-3 or TRBV12-4 with TRBJ2-1; D not certain. V lost 7 bases, J lost 7 bases, and 14 bases lay in between. CDR3 length: 13 amino acids. The CDR3 sequence: CASTRGAVNEQFF. CDR3 nucleotide sequence: TGTGCCAGCACTCGAGGTGCGGTAAATGAGCAGTTCTTC.

The rearrangement joins TRBV11-2 to TRBJ1-1, with a weak D call TRBD1 (6 bases). The CDR3 runs to 15 residues. Germline CDR1 SGHAT, CDR2 FQNNGV. Trimming removed 0 bases from V and 4 bases from J, with 12 bases in between. The CDR3 sequence is CASSLEKGQLTEAFF. Written as DNA, the CDR3 is TGTGCCAGCAGCTTAGAGAAGGGACAACTCACTGAAGCTTTCTTT.

V is TRBV12-3 or TRBV12-4 and J is TRBJ1-5, with 9 bases that match TRBD1. After removal of 5 bases from V and 7 bases from J, the junction contained 9 bases not matched to a gene. The CDR3 totals 15 residues. This chain's CDR3 is CASSDAGTGSQPQHF. The DNA of the CDR3 is TGTGCCAGCAGTGACGCCGGGACAGGGAGCCAGCCCCAGCATTTT.

The rearrangement joins TRBV7-3 to TRBJ1-1, with 7 bases that match TRBD1. The CDR3 sequence is 14 residues long. CDR1 SGHTA and CDR2 FQGTGA come from the germline V gene. The ends lost 5 bases at V and 3 bases at J; junction bases unmatched: 6. The DNA of the CDR3 is TGTGCCAGCAGCGCACAGGGGCGAGACACTGAAGCTTTCTTT. This sequence encodes CASSAQGRDTEAFF.

This clonotype has just a few counts. The rearrangement links TRBV6-2 or TRBV6-3 to TRBJ2-5; 9 positions match TRBD2. After removal of 8 bases from V and 4 bases from J, the junction contained 11 bases not matched to a gene. The CDR3 runs 15 residues. Germline values: CDR1 MNHEY, CDR2 SVGEGT. The CDR3, as DNA: TGTGCCAGCGCCCCGGGATGGCGGGAGGGAGAGACCCAGTACTTC. Protein sequence: CASAPGWREGETQYF.

The V call is TRBV9, the J call TRBJ1-6; a weak D match, TRBD1 (5 bases). The CDR3 extends over 16 amino acids. V lost 6 bases, J lost 9 bases, and 22 bases lay in between. Germline CDR1 is SGDLS and CDR2 is YYNGEE. DNA for the CDR3: TGTGCCAGCACCTCTGGGGAGGGGACTTGGGTTTCACCCCTCCACTTT. Amino acids: CASTSGEGTWVSPLHF.

This sequence joins TRBV6-2 or TRBV6-3 and TRBJ2-1, with D tentatively TRBD2 (5 bases). V lost 2 bases and J 7 bases, leaving 15 bases between the germline ends. Looked up from germline, CDR1 is MNHEY and CDR2 is SVGEGT. The CDR3 length is 15 residues. The CDR3 region has the DNA TGTGCCAGCAGTTACCAACCAGCAGGCGGGAATGAGCAGTTCTTC. Translating it yields CASSYQPAGGNEQFF.

This clonotype has more than one count but fewer than ten. The rearrangement links TRBV7-2 to TRBJ1-4, with D hard to call. This CDR3 has 14 residues. Germline CDR1 and CDR2: SGHTA and FQGNSA. V lost 5 bases to trimming and J lost 8 bases, with 15 bases between them. The CDR3 loop reads CASSPGRLGEKLFF. The CDR3 nucleotides are TGTGCCAGCAGCCCTGGACGACTGGGGGAAAAACTGTTTTTT. The whole variable domain, filled in from reference TRBV7-2 and TRBJ1-4, reads GAGVSQSPSNKVTEKGKDVELRCDPISGHTALYWYRQSLGQGLEFLIYFQGNSAPDKSGLPSDRFSAERTGGSVSTLTIQRTQQEDSAVYLCASSPGRLGEKLFFGSGTQLSVL.

This clonotype was recorded many times. The gene calls are TRBV7-2 and TRBJ2-7; D gene unclear. This CDR3 region has 13 residues. With 0 bases removed from V and 6 bases from J, the gap between germline ends came to 9 bases. CDR1 and CDR2 (germline): SGHTA, FQGNSA. CDR3 nucleotides: TGTGCCAGCAGCTTAGCTGGAGTGCTCGAGCAGTACTTC. Protein: CASSLAGVLEQYF. Filled out from reference TRBV7-2 and TRBJ2-7, the complete variable domain reads GAGVSQSPSNKVTEKGKDVELRCDPISGHTALYWYRQSLGQGLEFLIYFQGNSAPDKSGLPSDRFSAERTGGSVSTLTIQRTQQEDSAVYLCASSLAGVLEQYFGPGTRLTVT.

This clonotype was seen only a few times. The rearrangement joins TRBV7-2 to TRBJ2-2; TRBD1 matches 7 bases. This CDR3 comprises 13 residues. V was clipped by 5 bases and J by 7 bases; unmatched bases: 4. Per the germline V gene, CDR1 is SGHTA and CDR2 is FQGNSA. The CDR3 DNA reads as TGTGCCAGCAGCCTACAGGGGAACGGGGAGCTGTTTTTT. Translation: CASSLQGNGELFF.

This clonotype was picked up a small number of times. The gene calls are TRBV12-3 or TRBV12-4 and TRBJ1-6; no clear D. The germline V and J ends were trimmed by 0 bases and 10 bases, with 7 bases remaining between them. The CDR3 contains 13 residues. The CDR3 region has the DNA TGTGCCAGCAGTTTAGCCCACGGGTCACCCCTCCACTTT. Translation gives CASSLAHGSPLHF.

This chain links TRBV20-1 with TRBJ1-4; no definite D call. The CDR3 extends over 10 amino acids. V lost 3 bases and J lost 10, with 6 bases in between. The germline V gene has CDR1 DFQATT and CDR2 SNEGSKA (reference sequence). Here the CDR3 reads CSARRVKLFF. CDR3 coding DNA: TGCAGTGCTAGGAGGGTAAAACTGTTTTTT.

J is TRBJ2-5 and V is TRBV4-1; 8 nucleotides line up with TRBD2. Germline V CDR1 and CDR2: MGHRA, YSYEKL. J gave up 5 bases and V 0 bases, and 11 bases lay outside the gene matches. This CDR3 has 17 residues. The chain's CDR3 is CASSQDRAGVGGETQYF. DNA of the CDR3: TGCGCCAGCAGCCAAGATCGAGCGGGAGTGGGTGGTGAGACCCAGTACTTC.